The source of this T cell receptor (beta chain) is a study of blood T cell repertoires in COVID-19. Study background: Sites in the United States, Italy and Spain provided acute and convalescent COVID-19 samples. The analysed material was cDNA or gDNA that came from T cells, B-cell-depleted T cells, or PBMCs.

CDR3 size: 16 residues. Germline values: CDR1 SNHLY, CDR2 FYNNEI. V was shortened by 2 bases and J by 1 base, with 11 bases between the two germline ends. Per the original methods: It was from reference gene primer amplification that nucleated cell counts were estimated. Assay: immunoSEQ multiplex PCR; the TCRdb copy retains only in-frame clones and omits some. V and J calls and clone size follow that table, whereas D and trimming were derived from the DNA. Altogether about 320,000 clones are present, approximately 89% being singletons, with the ten largest covering approximately 1.6%. This clonotype was obtained from a woman in her 30s with COVID-19, enrolled during active disease. Sequences were obtained from peripheral blood. The chain is built from TRBV2 and TRBJ2-2; possible D gene TRBD2, 6 bases. The CDR3 loop reads CASSEYRGRNTGELFF. In DNA form, the CDR3 reads TGTGCCAGCAGTGAATATCGGGGGAGGAACACCGGGGAGCTGTTTTTT.